This T cell receptor beta chain appears in the sequencing data of a study of shared clonotypes between healthy human individuals. Study-level results: It was the non-shared clonotypes that had lower generation probabilities than clonotypes shared by all four donors.

Naive CD8 cells, CD45RO-negative and positively selected for CCR7, excluded terminally differentiated effector memory CD45RA+ cells. Concerning this clone itself: What it binds is not known.

Repertoires were generated with immunoSEQ multiplex PCR, while TCRdb's copy carries only in-frame clones and drops some. The sample holds roughly 2.1 million clones, around 93% seen once. The V gene's germline CDR1 is SGHAT and CDR2 FQNNGV. The V segment lost 5 bases and the J segment 10 bases; nucleotides outside the gene matches: 13. The CDR3 extends over 15 amino acids. The TCR sequence derives from a man in his late teens or twenties in good health. Some clones in this sample may be carry-over from other donors' samples. The chain recombines TRBV11-2 with TRBJ2-2; 7 nucleotides align to TRBD1. The specimen sequenced was naive CD8+ T cells from PBMCs. CDR3 loop: CASSDRDSGAVELFF. The CDR3 region has the DNA TGTGCCAGCAGCGACCGGGACAGTGGGGCCGTGGAGCTGTTTTTT.